The clone carrying this T cell receptor (beta chain) was recorded many times. The CDR3 is 17 amino acids. Germline V gene sequence: CDR1 SGHVS, CDR2 FQNEAQ. With V trimmed by 3 bases and J by 6 bases, 8 bases remained unmatched. The library was built from roughly 400 ng RNA with molecular barcoded adaptors for alpha/delta and beta/gamma chains. Via MiXCR, TCRdb re-called the reads, giving one row per CDR3 protein. Of tens of thousands of distinct CDR3 sequences in the sample, roughly 20% were seen once. The sample is drawn from a study of read filtering for tumor transcriptome and immune sequencing. Overall study context: Transcriptome libraries were built from DNase-treated RNA.

Sequencing was performed on a population of CD138-negative cells sorted from bone marrow. The TCR was taken from a donor aged 40 or older with multiple myeloma. The chain has TRBV7-8 and TRBJ1-6, with TRBD1 identical over 10 bases. The CDR3, as DNA: TGTGCCAGCAGCTTCCGACAGGGGGCCCATGGTAATTCACCCCTCCACTTT. This translates into CASSFRQGAHGNSPLHF.